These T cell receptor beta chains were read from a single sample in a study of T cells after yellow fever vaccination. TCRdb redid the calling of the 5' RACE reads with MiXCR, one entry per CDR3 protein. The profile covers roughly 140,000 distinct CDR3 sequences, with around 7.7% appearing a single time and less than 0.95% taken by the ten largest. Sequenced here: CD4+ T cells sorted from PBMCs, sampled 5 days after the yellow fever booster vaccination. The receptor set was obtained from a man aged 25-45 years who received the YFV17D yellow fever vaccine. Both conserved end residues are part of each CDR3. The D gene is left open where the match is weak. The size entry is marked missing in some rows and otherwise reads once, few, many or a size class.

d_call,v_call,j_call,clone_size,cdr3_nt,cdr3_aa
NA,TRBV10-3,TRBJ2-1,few,TGTGCCATCAGTGAGTCCAGCAATGAGCAGTTCTTC,CAISESSNEQFF
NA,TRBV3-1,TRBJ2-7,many,TGTGCCAGCAGCCAAGAGAGCGGGCCAACCTACGAGCAGTACTTC,CASSQESGPTYEQYF
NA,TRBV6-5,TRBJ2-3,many,TGTGCCAGCCGCCAGTTCGGCTCAGATACGCAGTATTTT,CASRQFGSDTQYF
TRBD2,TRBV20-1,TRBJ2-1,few,TGCAGTGCTTGGGTCACTAGCGGGAGTATCTATGAGCAGTTCTTC,CSAWVTSGSIYEQFF
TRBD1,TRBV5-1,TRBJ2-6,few,TGCGCCAGCAGCCTGACAGGGGGGATTTACTCTGGGGCCAACGTCCTGACTTTC,CASSLTGGIYSGANVLTF
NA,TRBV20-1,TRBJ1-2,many,TGCAGTTATCAACGGGGGACTGGCTATGGCTACACCTTC,CSYQRGTGYGYTF
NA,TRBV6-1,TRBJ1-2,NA,TGTGCCAGCAGAAAGACAGGCGCGTTGCATGGCTACACCTTC,CASRKTGALHGYTF
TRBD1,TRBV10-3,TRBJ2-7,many,TGTGCCATCAGTGTAGGTGGGGAGACAGGGGGCGAGCAGTACTTC,CAISVGGETGGEQYF
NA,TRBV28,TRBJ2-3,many,TGTGCCAGCAGTCACGGGACTCCCCTGGCGCAGTATTTT,CASSHGTPLAQYF
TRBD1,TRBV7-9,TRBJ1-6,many,TGTGCCAGCAGCTTAGCGGTATCAGGGGGCAATTCACCCCTCCACTTT,CASSLAVSGGNSPLHF
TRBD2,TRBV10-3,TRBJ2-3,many,TGTGCCATCAGTGAGCAGTCTAGCGGGGGTGATACGCAGTATTTT,CAISEQSSGGDTQYF
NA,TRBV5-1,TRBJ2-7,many,TGCGCCAGCCGAACGTCTCTAGGACAGAGCTCCTACGAGCAGTACTTC,CASRTSLGQSSYEQYF
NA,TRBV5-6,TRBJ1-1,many,TGTGCCAGCAGCTTGTCCGGCAGGGAAGCTTTCTTT,CASSLSGREAFF
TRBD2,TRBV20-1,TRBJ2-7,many,TGCAGTGCCCCGACTAGCGGGAGGGCAGGCGAGCAGTACTTC,CSAPTSGRAGEQYF
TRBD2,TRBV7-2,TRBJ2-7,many,TGTGCCACCTCGTTAGTGCGGGAGGCCGAGCAGTACTTC,CATSLVREAEQYF
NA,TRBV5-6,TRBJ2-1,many,TGTGCCAGCAGCCCCTCAGGGATCCATGAGCAGTTCTTC,CASSPSGIHEQFF
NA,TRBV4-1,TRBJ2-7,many,TGCGCCAGCAGCCGGGACCGAAACTACGAGCAGTACTTC,CASSRDRNYEQYF
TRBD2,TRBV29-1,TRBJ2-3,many,TGCAGCGTTGAGCGGACTAGGGAAGATACGCAGTATTTT,CSVERTREDTQYF
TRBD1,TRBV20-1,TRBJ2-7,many,TGCAGTGCAGGACAGGGGATCTACGAGCAGTACTTC,CSAGQGIYEQYF
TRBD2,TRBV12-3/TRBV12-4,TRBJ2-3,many,TGTGCCAGCAGTTTAACTAGCGGGCCAGATACGCAGTATTTT,CASSLTSGPDTQYF
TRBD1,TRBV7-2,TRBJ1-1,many,TGTGCCAGCAGCAGACAGGGACAGAACACTGAAGCTTTCTTT,CASSRQGQNTEAFF
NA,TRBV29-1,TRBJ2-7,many,TGCAGCGTTGAGTACGGGAGTGGGTCTTCCGAGCAGTACTTC,CSVEYGSGSSEQYF
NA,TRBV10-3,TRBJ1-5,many,TGTGCCATCAGTGTAGACAGTAGCAATCAGCCCCAGCATTTT,CAISVDSSNQPQHF
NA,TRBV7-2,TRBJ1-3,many,TGTGCCAGCAGCTTAGGACCAGGGTCCGGAAACACCATATATTTT,CASSLGPGSGNTIYF
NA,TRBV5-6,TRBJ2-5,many,TGTGCCAGCAGCTTGTACAGGAGGTACCAAGAGACCCAGTACTTC,CASSLYRRYQETQYF
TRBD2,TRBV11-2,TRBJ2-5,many,TGTGCCAGCAGCCCTTCCTGGGGGGGACTAGCGGGAGGAGAGACCCAGTACTTC,CASSPSWGGLAGGETQYF
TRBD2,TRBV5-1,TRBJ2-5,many,TGCGCCAGCAGCTCCGGACTAGCGGGAGGGATCCGAGAGACCCAGTACTTC,CASSSGLAGGIRETQYF
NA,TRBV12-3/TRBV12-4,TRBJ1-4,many,TGTGCCAGCAGCCTACAGGCAACTAATGAAAAACTGTTTTTT,CASSLQATNEKLFF
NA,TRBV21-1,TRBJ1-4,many,TGTGCCAGCAGCAGGTTGGGGACCGATCGCGCAACTAATGAAAAACTGTTTTTT,CASSRLGTDRATNEKLFF
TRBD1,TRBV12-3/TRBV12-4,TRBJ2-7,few,TGTGCCAGCAGTCCTACAGGGGGGTACTACGAGCAGTACTTC,CASSPTGGYYEQYF
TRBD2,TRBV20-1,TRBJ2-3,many,TGCAGTGCTACCCGGGGGGGCCGGACAGATACGCAGTATTTT,CSATRGGRTDTQYF
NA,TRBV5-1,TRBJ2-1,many,TGCGCCAGCAGCTTGAATCCTAGCAACAATGAGCAGTTCTTC,CASSLNPSNNEQFF
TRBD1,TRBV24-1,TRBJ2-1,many,TGTGCCACCAGCGGGACAGGGGTAGCGGAGGGGCCCTACAATGAGCAGTTCTTC,CATSGTGVAEGPYNEQFF
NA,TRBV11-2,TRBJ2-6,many,TGTGCCAGCAGCTTAGTTGGGGCGCCGTCCTCTGGGGCCAACGTCCTGACTTTC,CASSLVGAPSSGANVLTF
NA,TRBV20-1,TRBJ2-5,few,TGCAGTGCTAGTCGGCGGGAGACCCAGTACTTC,CSASRRETQYF
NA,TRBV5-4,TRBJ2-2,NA,TGTGCCAGCAGCCGGAAGACAGGGAACACCGGGGAGCTGTTTTTT,CASSRKTGNTGELFF
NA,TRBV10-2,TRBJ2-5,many,TGCGCCAGCAGTGTTGTGACTAGTAAAGAGACCCAGTACTTC,CASSVVTSKETQYF
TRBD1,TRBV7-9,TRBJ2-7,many,TGTGCCAGCAGCTTAGCCGGGACAGGGCTAGACGAGCAGTACTTC,CASSLAGTGLDEQYF
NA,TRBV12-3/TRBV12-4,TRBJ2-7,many,TGTGCCTCGGCAGCGTTATCCTCCTACGAGCAGTACTTC,CASAALSSYEQYF
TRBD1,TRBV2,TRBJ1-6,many,TGTGCCAGCAGTGAACAGGACAGGGGGAATTCACCCCTCCACTTT,CASSEQDRGNSPLHF
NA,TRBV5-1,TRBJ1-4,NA,TGCGCCAGCACCCAACAGGGAACAACTAATGAAAAACTGTTTTTT,CASTQQGTTNEKLFF
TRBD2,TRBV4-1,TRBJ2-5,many,TGCGCCAGCAGCGCACTAGCGGGGATGATCCTTCAAGAGACCCAGTACTTC,CASSALAGMILQETQYF
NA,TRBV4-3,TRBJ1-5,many,TGCGCCAGCAGCCAAGATCCCAACAATCAGCCCCAGCATTTT,CASSQDPNNQPQHF
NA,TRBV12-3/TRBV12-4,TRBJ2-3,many,TGTGCCAGCAGTTTAGCCGATGCCTCCCTTACGCAGTATTTT,CASSLADASLTQYF
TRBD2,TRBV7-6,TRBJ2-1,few,TGTGCCAGCAGCTTAACCTTTCCGGGACTAGCGGGAGAAATAAGCTCCTACAATGAGCAGTTCTTC,CASSLTFPGLAGEISSYNEQFF
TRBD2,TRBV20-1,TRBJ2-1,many,TGCAGTGCTAGAGCCGGACTAGCGGGATCGGTTGAGCAGTTCTTC,CSARAGLAGSVEQFF
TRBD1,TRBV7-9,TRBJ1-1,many,TGTGCCAGCAGCTCGAGGACAGGGAACACTGAAGCTTTCTTT,CASSSRTGNTEAFF
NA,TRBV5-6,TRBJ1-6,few,TGTGCCAGCAGCGTCGGGACACCGTCAAATTCACCCCTCCACTTT,CASSVGTPSNSPLHF
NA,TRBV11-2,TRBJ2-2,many,TGTGCCAGCAGCTTAGTACAGGGTTCTGGTAGAACGGTTCGAACCGGGGAGCTGTTTTTT,CASSLVQGSGRTVRTGELFF
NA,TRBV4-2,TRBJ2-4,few,TGTGCCAGCAGCCAAGAAGAAATTCAGTACTTC,CASSQEEIQYF
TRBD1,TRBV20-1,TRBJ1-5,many,TGCAGTGCTGGACAGGGGCTCGATAGCAATCAGCCCCAGCATTTT,CSAGQGLDSNQPQHF
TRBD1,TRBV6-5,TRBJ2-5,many,TGTGCCAGCAGTTACGGGACAGGGGGGGAGACCCAGTACTTC,CASSYGTGGETQYF
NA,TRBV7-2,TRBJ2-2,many,TGTGCCAGCAGCTTAGCAACAAGAGGGTCCGGGGAGCTGTTTTTT,CASSLATRGSGELFF